This T cell receptor (beta chain) was retrieved from a study of T cells in localized non-small cell lung cancer. Notes on the study in general: Sequencing covered just one tumor region, so heterogeneity cannot be ruled out.

Repertoires were generated with immunoSEQ multiplex PCR, while TCRdb's copy carries only in-frame clones and drops some. Here the sample spans approximately 100,000 clones, approximately 90% being singletons. This clone occurred once. The antigen is undetermined. V was shortened by 6 bases and J by 6 bases, with 3 bases between the two germline ends. There are 10 residues in the CDR3. From germline, CDR1 is MNHNS and CDR2 SASEGT. Specimen: PBMCs, collected before any cancer treatment. The gene calls are TRBV6-1 and TRBJ1-5; D is unresolved. The receptor comes from a woman aged 35-75 years with stage II squamous cell lung carcinoma. DNA for the CDR3: TGTGCCAGCAGCTTTCAGCCCCAGCATTTT. Translated, it gives CASSFQPQHF.